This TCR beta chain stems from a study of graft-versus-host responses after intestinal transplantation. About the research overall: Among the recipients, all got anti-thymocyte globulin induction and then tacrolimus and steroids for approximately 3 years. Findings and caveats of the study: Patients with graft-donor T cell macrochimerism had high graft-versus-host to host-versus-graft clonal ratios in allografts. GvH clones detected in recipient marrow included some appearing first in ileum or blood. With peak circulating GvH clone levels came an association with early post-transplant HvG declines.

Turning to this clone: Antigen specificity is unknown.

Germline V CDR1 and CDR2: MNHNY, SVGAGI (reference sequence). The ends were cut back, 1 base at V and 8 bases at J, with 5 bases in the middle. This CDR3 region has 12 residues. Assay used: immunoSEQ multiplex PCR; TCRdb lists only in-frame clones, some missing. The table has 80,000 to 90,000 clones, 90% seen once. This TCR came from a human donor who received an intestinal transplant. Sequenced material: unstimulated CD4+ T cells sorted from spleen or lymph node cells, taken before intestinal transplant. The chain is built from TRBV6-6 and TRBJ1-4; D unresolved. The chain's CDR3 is CASSYFGEKLFF. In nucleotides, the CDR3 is TGTGCCAGCAGTTACTTTGGCGAAAAACTGTTTTTT.